Following are 12 T cell receptor beta chains from one sample sequenced in a study of molecular identifiers for immune sequencing clone quantification. TCRdb reanalysed the PCR reads using MiXCR and keeps one entry per CDR3 protein. Of approximately 500,000 distinct CDR3 sequences detected, roughly a fifth appear once; the ten largest clones hold around 0.86%. The sequencing input was naive CD8+ T cells from blood, with Jurkat cell RNA spiked in. Regarding subset: FACS-sorted CD8+CD4-CCR7+CD45RA+ naive T cells. These receptors all stem from a human donor in good health. Some libraries in this study had Jurkat cell RNA spiked in.

This clonotype occurred a few times. This rearrangement joins TRBV6-5 to TRBJ1-2; no clear D gene. From germline, CDR1 is MNHEY and CDR2 SVGAGI. V was cut by 2 bases and J by 4 bases, with 20 bases left in between. This CDR3 is 17 amino acids long. The CDR3 DNA is TGTGCCAGCAGTTACACCCGGATGCCCCCTGAAATCTATGGCTACACCTTC. This gives the protein CASSYTRMPPEIYGYTF.

Worth noting for this clonotype: A read error may explain this, as a much larger clone is one base away. The chain couples TRBV10-3 to TRBJ2-5, with TRBD2 identical over 9 bases. The germline V gene encodes CDR1 ENHRY and CDR2 SYGVKD. The CDR3 sequence is 17 residues long. CDR3 nucleotide sequence: TGTGCCGTCAGTGAGCGCAGCGGGGGGCTCAGTTCAGAGACCCAGTACTTC. Encoded protein: CAVSERSGGLSSETQYF.

The rearrangement uses TRBV20-1 and TRBJ2-7; D may match TRBD1 or TRBD2 (6 bases each). Germline V CDR1 and CDR2: DFQATT, SNEGSKA (reference sequence). CDR3 size: 16 residues. V gave up 5 bases and J gave up 1 base, with 21 bases separating them. The CDR3: CSAWGPGDISSYEQYF. The DNA for the CDR3 is TGCAGTGCTTGGGGACCGGGGGACATAAGTTCCTACGAGCAGTACTTC.

J is TRBJ2-3 and V is TRBV11-2; TRBD2 might be the D (7 bases). The CDR3 is 15 amino acids. Between the trimmed V and J ends, which lost 5 bases and 4 bases, there was a span of 16 bases. The V gene's germline CDR1 is SGHAT and CDR2 FQNNGV. The CDR3 spells CASSQLGGGADTQYF. The CDR3 nucleotides are TGTGCCAGCAGCCAGCTAGGGGGGGGGGCAGATACGCAGTATTTT.

This clonotype was observed many times. The chain recombines TRBV29-1 with TRBJ2-3, with 8 bases fitting TRBD1. V shed 7 bases and J 3 bases; nucleotides not matched to a gene: 9. Looked up from germline, CDR1 is SQVTM and CDR2 is ANQGSEA. There are 14 residues in the CDR3. The CDR3 loop is CSAETGQGTDTQYF. In DNA form, the CDR3 reads TGCAGCGCCGAAACCGGACAGGGAACAGATACGCAGTATTTT.

This clonotype has at least ten counts. The chain recombines TRBV4-1 with TRBJ1-6, with D possibly matching TRBD1 (5 bases). The germline V gene encodes CDR1 MGHRA and CDR2 YSYEKL. The CDR3 spans 15 residues. V lost 8 bases and J lost 8, with 19 bases in between. The CDR3 here is CASAVGEDLYSPLHF. The CDR3 nucleotides are TGCGCCAGCGCCGTGGGGGAGGACTTATATTCACCCCTCCACTTT.

This clonotype was seen at least ten times. The CDR3 reads CASSLAGFGANVLTF. The CDR3 coding sequence is TGTGCCAGCAGCTTAGCAGGGTTCGGGGCCAACGTCCTGACTTTC. The chain carries TRBV7-8 and TRBJ2-6; the D is unclear. V lost 0 bases, J lost 4 bases, and 7 bases lay in between. This CDR3 has 15 residues. The germline CDR1 and CDR2 sequences are SGHVS and FQNEAQ. The variable domain in full, completed from reference TRBV7-8 and TRBJ2-6, reads GAGVSQSPRYKVAKRGQDVALRCDPISGHVSLFWYQQALGQGPEFLTYFQNEAQLDKSGLPSDRFFAERPEGSVSTLKIQRTQQEDSAVYLCASSLAGFGANVLTFGAGSRLTVL.

This clonotype was detected many times. The chain uses TRBV5-7 and TRBJ1-4, with no clear D. TRBV5-7 is marked as an open reading frame, function uncertain. The V gene lost 0 bases and the J gene lost 0 bases, with 6 bases spanning the gap. CDR3 length: 15 residues. The CDR3 DNA reads TGTGCCAGCAGCTTGGGGGCATCAACTAATGAAAAACTGTTTTTT. This translates into CASSLGASTNEKLFF.

The genes are TRBV4-3 and TRBJ2-2, with 8 bases lining up with TRBD2. V gave up 2 bases and J gave up 4 bases; unmatched junction bases: 3. CDR1 LGHNA and CDR2 YSLEER come from the germline V gene. The CDR3 contains 15 residues. The CDR3 DNA reads as TGCGCCAGCAGCCAAATAGCGGGAAGCACCGGGGAGCTGTTTTTT. Its translation: CASSQIAGSTGELFF.

J is TRBJ2-3 and V is TRBV7-9; TRBD2 aligns across 8 bases. Germline V gene data show CDR1 as SEHNR and CDR2 as FQNEAQ (reference sequence). The CDR3 contains 16 residues. V shed 3 bases, J shed 0 bases, and the junction held 5 bases outside the gene matches. CDR3 in DNA: TGTGCCAGCAGCTTTAGACTAGCGCCTAGCACAGATACGCAGTATTTT. Protein: CASSFRLAPSTDTQYF.

Details on this clonotype: A much larger clone lies a single base off, so this may be a read error. The J gene is TRBJ2-3, the V gene TRBV28, with D possibly TRBD1 on 5 matching bases. The J call may be faulty, since TRBJ1-5 better matches the DNA end. This CDR3 is built from 16 residues. Per germline, CDR1 MDHEN and CDR2 SYDVKM. The CDR3 spells CASRLLTPGRADTQHF. The CDR3 region has the DNA TGTGCCAGCAGGCTCCTGACTCCGGGACGGGCAGATACGCAGCATTTT.

This clonotype was seen at least ten times. The genes are TRBV6-5 and TRBJ1-2, with D perhaps TRBD1 (5 bases). Germline CDR1 is MNHEY and CDR2 is SVGAGI. This CDR3 spans 14 amino acids. V was shortened by 0 bases and J by 2 bases, with 7 bases between the two germline ends. The CDR3 nucleotides are TGTGCCAGCAGTTACTCCCCAGGGAACTATGGCTACACCTTC. It codes for CASSYSPGNYGYTF.